The rows below give T cell receptor beta chains drawn from one sample of a study of shared clonotypes between healthy human individuals. Sequencing was performed with immunoSEQ multiplex PCR; in TCRdb, only in-frame clones are kept and a portion is missing. Among some 1,900,000 clones listed, about 95% were seen once. The source material was naive CD8+ T cells sorted from blood. The origin of the receptors is a young man in good health. CDR3s include the opening cysteine and the closing phenylalanine or tryptophan. The order of the fields is V gene, clone size, D gene, J gene, CDR3 protein, CDR3 DNA. D genes are given only for firm matches. Clone size is given for some rows only: seen once, a few or many times, or a class if the clone is expanded.

TRBV2,-,-,TRBJ2-2,CASSRTENTGELFF,TGTGCCAGCAGTCGCACAGAGAACACCGGGGAGCTGTTTTTT
TRBV29-1,-,-,TRBJ2-7,CSVEDTSYEQYF,TGCAGCGTTGAGGACACCTCCTACGAGCAGTACTTC
TRBV5-1,-,TRBD2,TRBJ2-5,CASSLGLAGGLQETQYF,TGCGCCAGCAGCTTGGGGCTAGCGGGGGGGCTCCAAGAGACCCAGTACTTC
TRBV6-5,-,-,TRBJ1-2,CASSLTGTHYGYTF,TGTGCCAGCAGTTTGACCGGGACTCACTATGGCTACACCTTC
TRBV28,once,-,TRBJ2-1,CASSLGRDDNEQFF,TGTGCCAGCAGTTTAGGACGGGATGACAATGAGCAGTTCTTC
TRBV7-6,-,TRBD2,TRBJ2-1,CASSQTSGRNNEQFF,TGTGCCAGCAGCCAGACTAGCGGGAGGAACAATGAGCAGTTCTTC
TRBV29-1,-,-,TRBJ2-4,CSVEFLDVAKNIQYF,TGCAGCGTTGAGTTTCTAGACGTAGCCAAAAACATTCAGTACTTC
TRBV27,-,TRBD2,TRBJ2-7,CASSPGTSGAYEQYF,TGTGCCAGCAGTCCCGGGACTAGCGGAGCATACGAGCAGTACTTC
TRBV7-9,-,-,TRBJ2-1,CASSFGSPLYNEQFF,TGTGCCAGCAGCTTCGGGTCACCGTTATACAATGAGCAGTTCTTC
TRBV7-6,-,-,TRBJ1-1,CASSRTGRTEAFF,TGTGCCAGCAGCCGTACAGGGAGGACTGAAGCTTTCTTT
TRBV5-6,-,-,TRBJ1-5,CASSLQGPNQPQHF,TGTGCCAGCAGCTTACAGGGACCGAATCAGCCCCAGCATTTT
TRBV5-5,-,-,TRBJ2-3,CASRPRQLDTQYF,TGTGCCAGCAGGCCCCGCCAGTTGGATACGCAGTATTTT
TRBV13,-,TRBD2,TRBJ2-7,CASSFRGLAGDEQYF,TGTGCCAGCAGCTTCCGTGGACTAGCGGGAGACGAGCAGTACTTC
TRBV28,-,TRBD1,TRBJ2-3,CASSPPQDRVEDTQYF,TGTGCCAGCAGTCCTCCCCAGGACAGGGTAGAAGATACGCAGTATTTT
TRBV5-4,-,-,TRBJ2-2,CASSLNTGELFF,TGTGCCAGCAGCCTCAACACCGGGGAGCTGTTTTTT
TRBV30,-,-,TRBJ1-2,CAWSHSVPNYGYTF,TGTGCCTGGAGCCACAGCGTTCCTAACTATGGCTACACCTTC
TRBV28,-,-,TRBJ1-1,CASSLLGGTEAFF,TGTGCCAGCAGTTTATTAGGAGGCACTGAAGCTTTCTTT
TRBV6-6,-,-,TRBJ2-5,CASSMFKETQYF,TGTGCCAGCAGCATGTTTAAAGAGACCCAGTACTTC
TRBV4-3,-,-,TRBJ2-7,CASSQVLSSSYEQYF,TGCGCCAGCAGCCAAGTTCTTTCATCCTCCTACGAGCAGTACTTC
TRBV7-9,-,TRBD1,TRBJ1-1,CASSSPLTGGTEAFF,TGTGCCAGCAGCTCCCCATTAACAGGGGGGACTGAAGCTTTCTTT
TRBV7-8,-,TRBD1,TRBJ2-7,CASSWDRFLFYEQYF,TGTGCCAGCAGCTGGGACAGGTTCTTGTTCTACGAGCAGTACTTC
TRBV11-2,-,-,TRBJ1-1,CASSFPVGTNTEAFF,TGTGCCAGCAGCTTCCCAGTGGGAACCAACACTGAAGCTTTCTTT
TRBV7-9,-,-,TRBJ2-7,CASSLSTNYEQYF,TGTGCCAGCAGCTTAAGTACAAACTACGAGCAGTACTTC
TRBV9,-,TRBD1,TRBJ1-5,CASSASDRALQPQHF,TGTGCCAGCAGCGCCAGCGACAGGGCCCTCCAGCCCCAGCATTTT
TRBV9,-,-,TRBJ2-2,CASSAGGTGELFF,TGTGCCAGCAGCGCCGGAGGTACCGGGGAGCTGTTTTTT
TRBV4-2,-,TRBD1,TRBJ1-2,CASSQVQGSDYGYTF,TGTGCCAGCAGCCAAGTACAGGGGTCAGACTATGGCTACACCTTC
TRBV15,-,TRBD2,TRBJ2-1,CATSRGLAENSYNEQFF,TGTGCCACCAGCAGAGGACTAGCGGAAAACTCCTACAATGAGCAGTTCTTC
TRBV5-6,-,-,TRBJ2-7,CASSPLTAGGSGEQYF,TGTGCCAGCAGCCCTCTGACGGCAGGGGGGTCCGGCGAGCAGTACTTC
TRBV27,once,TRBD1,TRBJ1-2,CASSFQGADYGYTF,TGTGCCAGCAGTTTTCAGGGGGCGGACTATGGCTACACCTTC
TRBV9,-,-,TRBJ2-3,CASSVGADTDTQYF,TGTGCCAGCAGCGTAGGTGCTGACACAGATACGCAGTATTTT
TRBV4-3,-,-,TRBJ1-2,CASSHPRRGVGGYTF,TGCGCCAGCAGCCATCCTCGAAGGGGGGTCGGAGGCTACACCTTC
TRBV28,-,-,TRBJ1-5,CASSLGGDQPQHF,TGTGCCAGCAGTTTAGGGGGTGATCAGCCCCAGCATTTT
TRBV5-5,-,-,TRBJ2-7,CASSLGEAYEQYF,TGTGCCAGCAGCTTAGGGGAGGCGTACGAGCAGTACTTC
TRBV2,-,-,TRBJ1-3,CASNRQDTGNTIYF,TGTGCCAGTAACCGACAGGACACTGGAAACACCATATATTTT
TRBV27,few,TRBD1,TRBJ1-5,CASSWGTGSWPQHF,TGTGCCAGCAGTTGGGGGACAGGGTCTTGGCCCCAGCATTTT
TRBV5-6,-,-,TRBJ1-6,CASSWGSQDPVNSPLHF,TGTGCCAGCAGCTGGGGCTCACAGGACCCGGTTAATTCACCCCTCCACTTT
TRBV27,-,TRBD2,TRBJ2-7,CASSFLLANEQYF,TGTGCCAGCAGTTTCTTACTAGCGAACGAGCAGTACTTC